Below, 21 T cell receptor beta chains from the same sample are listed, as sequenced in a study of control samples from healthy donors and cancer patients. Sequencing was performed with immunoSEQ multiplex PCR; in TCRdb, only in-frame clones are kept and a portion is missing. The sample comprises 120,000 or so clones, over 75% of which are singletons, and roughly 3.7% rests with the top ten. Source material: PBMCs. The receptors come from a woman aged 55-70 years with lung cancer.

This chain joins TRBV5-1 and TRBJ2-1; no clear D gene. V was cut by 4 bases and J by 7 bases, with 9 bases left in between. Germline V gene lookup returns CDR1 SGHRS and CDR2 YFSETQ. The CDR3 is made up of 12 amino acids. CDR3 bases: TGCGCCAGCAGCCCCGAATTTAATGAGCAGTTCTTC. Its protein product is CASSPEFNEQFF. Drawing the rest from reference TRBV5-1 and TRBJ2-1, the complete variable domain is KAGVTQTPRYLIKTRGQQVTLSCSPISGHRSVSWYQQTPGQGLQFLFEYFSETQRNKGNFPGRFSGRQFSNSRSEMNVSTLELGDSALYLCASSPEFNEQFFGPGTRLTVL.

The chain combines TRBV5-1 with TRBJ1-2; TRBD1 agrees at 12 bases. The CDR3 extends over 16 amino acids. Germline V gene sequence: CDR1 SGHRS, CDR2 YFSETQ. Losses at the gene ends were 3 bases for V and 6 bases for J; bases not matched to a gene: 9. The CDR3 sequence is CASSSGTGGAFNGYTF. The CDR3, as DNA: TGCGCCAGCAGCTCCGGGACAGGGGGCGCTTTTAATGGCTACACCTTC. Full variable domain (missing parts from reference TRBV5-1 and TRBJ1-2): KAGVTQTPRYLIKTRGQQVTLSCSPISGHRSVSWYQQTPGQGLQFLFEYFSETQRNKGNFPGRFSGRQFSNSRSEMNVSTLELGDSALYLCASSSGTGGAFNGYTFGSGTRLTVV.

The V gene is TRBV9, the J gene TRBJ2-5; 14 bases line up with TRBD2. Trimming cost V 4 bases and J 5 bases; bases outside gene matches: 4. The CDR3 spans 15 residues. Germline V CDR1 and CDR2: SGDLS, YYNGEE. In DNA form, the CDR3 reads TGTGCCAGCAGCATGGGACTAGCGGGAGCCGAGACCCAGTACTTC. It codes for CASSMGLAGAETQYF.

The CDR3 protein is CASSQDTATETQYF. The DNA for the CDR3 is TGTGCCAGCAGCCAAGACACGGCCACGGAGACCCAGTACTTC. The rearrangement links TRBV3-1 (or the pseudogene TRBV3-2) to TRBJ2-5; unclear D gene. V lost 0 bases and J lost 5, with 10 bases in between. Germline lookup yields CDR1 LGHDT and CDR2 YNNKEL (reference sequence). This CDR3 spans 14 amino acids.

This clone was seen only once. This sample includes further DNA sequences coding for the same CDR3. This chain joins TRBV5-1 and TRBJ1-4, with TRBD1 identical over 9 bases. The germline gives CDR1 SGHRS, CDR2 YFSETQ. This CDR3 comprises 14 residues. V lost 0 bases to trimming and J lost 8 bases; unmatched junction nucleotides: 2. The CDR3 DNA sequence: TGCGCCAGCAGCTTGGGACAGGGGGGCGAAAAACTGTTTTTT. It translates to CASSLGQGGEKLFF.

This clone was picked up one time. The rearrangement joins TRBV2 to TRBJ2-2; 9 bases are a match to TRBD1. The V gene end was trimmed by 4 bases and the J gene end by 0 bases; junction bases not matched to a gene: 3. The CDR3 loop spans 16 amino acids. Germline-derived CDR1 and CDR2 are SNHLY and FYNNEI. CDR3 in amino acids: CASSGGQGTNTGELFF. The CDR3 DNA follows: TGTGCCAGCAGTGGGGGACAGGGTACGAACACCGGGGAGCTGTTTTTT.

The V call is TRBV6-4, the J call TRBJ2-1; weak D call: TRBD2 (6 bases). The CDR3 spans 15 residues. V shed 3 bases and J shed 2 bases, with 11 bases lying between them. Germline V lookup: CDR1 MRHNA, CDR2 SNTAGT. The CDR3 region has the DNA TGTGCCAGCAGTGAGCTAGCGTCGACCTACAATGAGCAGTTCTTC. Translated, it gives CASSELASTYNEQFF.

The chain uses TRBV5-4 and TRBJ1-1, with a tentative D call TRBD1 (5 bases). There are 15 residues in the CDR3. Trimming removed 5 bases at V and 1 base at J, with 15 bases between. The germline gives CDR1 SGHNT, CDR2 YYREEE (reference sequence). DNA for the CDR3: TGTGCCAGCAGGTTTGGGGCTGGGGCGAACACTGAAGCTTTCTTT. It translates to CASRFGAGANTEAFF.

The chain employs TRBV10-3 and TRBJ1-1; D is undetermined. The CDR3 covers 13 residues. Germline V gene lookup returns CDR1 ENHRY and CDR2 SYGVKD. Deletions cut 3 bases from V and 1 base from J, with 6 bases between. The CDR3 spells CAISEQANTEAFF. The CDR3 nucleotides read TGTGCCATCAGTGAACAAGCGAACACTGAAGCTTTCTTT.

The chain couples TRBV6-5 to TRBJ2-2; the match to TRBD2 covers 7 bases. CDR1 and CDR2 from the germline V gene are MNHEY and SVGAGI. After removal of 6 bases from V and 4 bases from J, the junction contained 8 bases not matched to a gene. The CDR3 covers 15 residues. CDR3 sequence (DNA): TGTGCCAGCAGCCCCAGAGCGGGGAGCACCGGGGAGCTGTTTTTT. Amino acids: CASSPRAGSTGELFF.

V is TRBV5-1 and J is TRBJ2-3; 7 nucleotides line up with TRBD1. The V gene's germline CDR1 is SGHRS and CDR2 YFSETQ. The CDR3 loop spans 13 amino acids. With V trimmed by 6 bases and J by 4 bases, 5 bases remained unmatched. The CDR3 bases are TGCGCCAGCACCACTCAGGGGGCAGATACGCAGTATTTT. Translated: CASTTQGADTQYF.

The chain joins TRBV18 to TRBJ1-5; D unclear. Looked up from germline, CDR1 is KGHSH and CDR2 is LQKENI. V lost 6 bases, J lost 3 bases, and 6 bases lay in between. The CDR3 sequence is 12 residues long. The CDR3 DNA reads as TGTGCCAGCTCGGCAGACAATCAGCCCCAGCATTTT. Protein product: CASSADNQPQHF.

The rearrangement links TRBV4-2 to TRBJ2-1; a possible D gene is TRBD2 (5 bases). V was shortened by 3 bases and J by 0 bases, with 15 bases between the two germline ends. CDR1 and CDR2 (germline): LGHNA, YNFKEQ. There are 17 residues in the CDR3. The DNA for the CDR3 is TGTGCCAGCAGCCAGGAACTAGTGGTGAGCTCCTACAATGAGCAGTTCTTC. Residues: CASSQELVVSSYNEQFF.

Points on this clone: The same CDR3 can be traced to other DNA sequences in this sample. V is TRBV5-1 and J is TRBJ1-2; D possibly corresponds to TRBD1 (6 bases). This CDR3 is built from 14 residues. The germline V gene has CDR1 SGHRS and CDR2 YFSETQ. The V and J ends lost 8 bases and 0 bases respectively, with 14 bases between them. The CDR3 sequence is CASTEQGANYGYTF. The DNA of the CDR3 is TGCGCCAGTACTGAACAGGGTGCTAACTATGGCTACACCTTC.

The CDR3 sequence is CATRRGGYNSPLHF. The CDR3 coding sequence is TGTGCCACCAGGAGGGGCGGCTATAATTCACCCCTCCACTTT. The genes are TRBV5-4 and TRBJ1-6, with a weak D call TRBD1 (5 bases). The CDR3 is 14 amino acids. Between the trimmed V and J ends, which lost 9 bases and 3 bases, there was a span of 13 bases. Germline CDR1 and CDR2: SGHNT and YYREEE (reference sequence).

The chain combines TRBV28 with TRBJ2-5; D not certain. The germline V gene has CDR1 MDHEN and CDR2 SYDVKM. Trimming removed 2 bases at V and 2 bases at J, with 6 bases between. The CDR3 sequence is 13 residues long. The CDR3 coding sequence is TGTGCCAGCAGTTTACCCGTACAAGAGACCCAGTACTTC. Residues: CASSLPVQETQYF.

This clone was picked up one time. The chain combines TRBV4-3 with TRBJ2-5; 7 bases line up with TRBD2. V dropped 3 bases and J dropped 2; count of bases not matched to a gene: 9. The CDR3 is made up of 16 amino acids. The V gene's germline CDR1 is LGHNA and CDR2 YSLEER. The CDR3: CASSHSGRGPQETQYF. The CDR3 coding sequence is TGCGCCAGCAGCCACAGTGGGAGGGGACCGCAAGAGACCCAGTACTTC.

This chain connects TRBV27 to TRBJ2-7; D is possibly TRBD1 or TRBD2 (7 bases each). Trimming stripped 6 bases from V and 3 bases from J, with 18 bases between. CDR3 length: 15 residues. CDR1 is MNHEY and CDR2 is SMNVEV in the germline V gene (reference sequence). CDR3 bases: TGTGCCAGCAGGGCCCGACAGGGACTAAGCTACGAGCAGTACTTC. This translates into CASRARQGLSYEQYF.

The chain has TRBV5-4 and TRBJ2-3, with a weak D call TRBD1 (6 bases). The V end was cut by 10 bases, the J end by 4 bases, with 19 bases between. Germline lookup yields CDR1 SGHNT and CDR2 YYREEE (reference sequence). This CDR3 comprises 14 residues. CDR3 residues: CAGSSGQTADTQYF. CDR3 bases: TGTGCCGGCTCCAGTGGACAGACGGCAGATACGCAGTATTTT.

The genes are TRBV7-6 and TRBJ2-2, with no clear D. The CDR3 sequence is 14 residues long. V was pared by 1 base and J by 3 bases, with 6 bases between. Germline V CDR1 and CDR2: SGHVS, FNYEAQ. The DNA for the CDR3 is TGTGCCAGCAGCTTAGAGGCCCACACCGGGGAGCTGTTTTTT. This translates into CASSLEAHTGELFF.

The chain uses TRBV4-1 and TRBJ1-4, with D perhaps TRBD1 (6 bases). Deletions cut 4 bases from V and 5 bases from J, with 8 bases between. CDR1 and CDR2 from the germline V gene are MGHRA and YSYEKL. This CDR3 contains 13 residues. The CDR3 loop is CASSLGQNEKLFF. The CDR3 DNA follows: TGCGCCAGCAGCCTAGGACAGAATGAAAAACTGTTTTTT.